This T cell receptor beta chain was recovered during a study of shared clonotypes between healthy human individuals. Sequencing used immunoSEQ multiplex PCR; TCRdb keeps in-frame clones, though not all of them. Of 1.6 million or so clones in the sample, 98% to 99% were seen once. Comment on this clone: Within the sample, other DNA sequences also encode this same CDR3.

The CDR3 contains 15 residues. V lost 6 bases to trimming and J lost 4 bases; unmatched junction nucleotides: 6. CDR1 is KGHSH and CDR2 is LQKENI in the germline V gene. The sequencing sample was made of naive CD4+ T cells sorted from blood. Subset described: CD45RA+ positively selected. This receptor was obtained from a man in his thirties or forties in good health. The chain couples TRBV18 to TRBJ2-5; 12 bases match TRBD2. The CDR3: CASSSLAGGPETQYF. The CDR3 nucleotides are TGTGCCAGCTCTTCCCTAGCGGGAGGGCCAGAGACCCAGTACTTC.